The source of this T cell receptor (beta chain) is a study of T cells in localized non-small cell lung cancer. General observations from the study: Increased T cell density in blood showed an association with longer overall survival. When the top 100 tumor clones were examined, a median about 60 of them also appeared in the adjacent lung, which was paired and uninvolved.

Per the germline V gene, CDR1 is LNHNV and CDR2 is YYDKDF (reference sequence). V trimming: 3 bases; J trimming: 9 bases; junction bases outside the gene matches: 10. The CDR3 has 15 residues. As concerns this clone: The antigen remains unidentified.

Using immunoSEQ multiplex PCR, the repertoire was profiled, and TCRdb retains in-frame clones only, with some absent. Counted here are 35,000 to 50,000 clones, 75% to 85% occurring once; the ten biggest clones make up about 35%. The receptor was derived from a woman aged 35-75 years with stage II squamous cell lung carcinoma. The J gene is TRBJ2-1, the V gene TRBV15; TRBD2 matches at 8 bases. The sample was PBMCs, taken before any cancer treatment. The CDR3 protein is CATSRAGLAKGEQFF. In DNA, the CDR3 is TGTGCCACCAGCAGGGCAGGACTAGCAAAGGGTGAGCAGTTCTTC.